Sequencing of this TCR beta chain was carried out in a study of blood T cells in healthy people across ages. Per-sample PBMC isolation yielded at least 6 million cells. For the second PCR, which ran for about 7 to 11 cycles, a sample-barcoded 5' primer and a J-beta primer mix were used. Each cDNA molecule carried a tag from a template-switch adaptor that contained 12 random nucleotides. TCRdb re-called the 5' RACE reads through MiXCR, storing one row per CDR3 protein. Among a few hundred thousand distinct CDR3 sequences, roughly a quarter were seen once, and the ten largest hold approximately 3.6%. These data were also filed under a second study, of T cells of mothers and their children. As that report states: Donation was provided by three healthy Caucasian mothers along with their six children. Whatever RNA was extracted went entirely into cDNA synthesis, at roughly 1.5 ug per 15 ul.

This TCR derives from a boy aged 2 to 10 in good health. Material: blood.

The DNA for the CDR3 is TGTGCCAGCAGTTTGAGCAGGGGAAAGACCCAGTACTTC. It specifies CASSLSRGKTQYF. The chain carries TRBV12-3 or TRBV12-4 and TRBJ2-5, with TRBD1 as a possible D gene (6 bases). The CDR3 is made up of 13 amino acids. The V gene lost 3 bases and the J gene lost 6 bases, with 11 bases spanning the gap.